This T cell receptor (beta chain) was documented in a study of blood T cell repertoires in COVID-19. Background on the study: The samples span acute and convalescent COVID-19 from the United States, Italy and Spain. Nucleic acid was either cDNA or gDNA, and it came from T cells, B-cell-depleted T cells, or PBMCs.

Notes on this clone: A read error may produce the germline difference seen at one junction end.

Sequencing used immunoSEQ multiplex PCR; TCRdb keeps in-frame clones, though not all of them. The sample includes under 200,000 clones, roughly nine tenths of them seen just once. Germline V CDR1 and CDR2: MNHEY, SMNVEV (reference sequence). The CDR3 covers 18 residues. Input material: peripheral blood. This clonotype originated in a man aged 55-75 years with acute or convalescent COVID-19. The chain has TRBV27 and TRBJ1-3; 9 nucleotides line up with TRBD1. The CDR3 region is CASSISWDRAISGNTIYF. The DNA of the CDR3 is TGTGCCAGCAGTATATCGTGGGACAGGGCCATCTCTGGAAACACCATATATTTT.